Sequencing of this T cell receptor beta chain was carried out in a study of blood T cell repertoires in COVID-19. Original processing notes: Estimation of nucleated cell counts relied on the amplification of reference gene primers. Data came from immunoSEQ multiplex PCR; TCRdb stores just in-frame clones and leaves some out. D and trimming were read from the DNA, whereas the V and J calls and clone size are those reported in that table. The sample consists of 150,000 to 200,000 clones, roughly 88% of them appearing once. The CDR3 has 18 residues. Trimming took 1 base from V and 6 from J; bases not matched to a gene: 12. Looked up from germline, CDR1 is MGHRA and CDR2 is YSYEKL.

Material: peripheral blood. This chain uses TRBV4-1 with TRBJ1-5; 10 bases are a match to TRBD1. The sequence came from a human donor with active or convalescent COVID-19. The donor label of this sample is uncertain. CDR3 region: CASSQVGQGVIPGQPQHF. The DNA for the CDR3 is TGCGCCAGCAGCCAAGTTGGACAGGGGGTTATCCCAGGTCAGCCCCAGCATTTT.